The 8 T cell receptor beta chains below come from one sample, sequenced in a study of beta chain features in type 1 diabetes. The investigators reverse transcribed all of the isolated RNA, so they sequenced expressed TCRB transcripts. TCRdb's copy holds only in-frame clones and misses some; the assay was immunoSEQ multiplex PCR. The profile shows almost 350,000 clones, around 19% of them singletons. The sample was naive CD4+ T cells from blood. Receptors originate from a woman aged 18-29 years in good health.

This clone was detected a few times. Within the sample, other DNA sequences also encode this same CDR3. V is TRBV7-2 and J is TRBJ2-5, with D possibly TRBD1 on 5 matching bases. In germline, CDR1 is SGHTA, CDR2 FQGNSA. This CDR3 contains 13 residues. The V gene lost 3 bases and the J gene lost 2 bases, with 7 bases spanning the gap. CDR3 sequence: CASSLTVQETQYF. The CDR3 DNA reads as TGTGCCAGCAGCTTGACAGTTCAAGAGACCCAGTACTTC.

The rearrangement links TRBV4-3 to TRBJ2-5; D is unclear. The germline CDR1 and CDR2 sequences are LGHNA and YSLEER. Trimming left V 0 bases short and J 1 base short, with 9 bases between. CDR3 length: 15 amino acids. This CDR3 is CASSQDMAAQETQYF. For the CDR3, the DNA is TGCGCCAGCAGCCAAGATATGGCGGCCCAAGAGACCCAGTACTTC.

Only a few counts were recorded for this clone. The CDR3 here is CASGGSAGDTDTQYF. CDR3 DNA: TGCGCCAGCGGGGGGTCGGCGGGGGACACAGATACGCAGTATTTT. The rearrangement joins TRBV5-1 to TRBJ2-3; 7 bases line up with TRBD2. The V gene's germline CDR1 is SGHRS and CDR2 YFSETQ. This CDR3 is 15 amino acids long. V lost 7 bases, J lost 2 bases, and 10 bases stayed unmatched. Supplemented by reference TRBV5-1 and TRBJ2-3, the full variable domain reads KAGVTQTPRYLIKTRGQQVTLSCSPISGHRSVSWYQQTPGQGLQFLFEYFSETQRNKGNFPGRFSGRQFSNSRSEMNVSTLELGDSALYLCASGGSAGDTDTQYFGPGTRLTVL.

J is TRBJ2-3 and V is TRBV18; TRBD2 agrees at 7 bases. This CDR3 has 15 residues. CDR1 is KGHSH, CDR2 LQKENI, per germline. The V and J ends lost 0 bases and 3 bases, in that order; junction bases with no gene match: 3. The CDR3 DNA reads TGTGCCAGCTCACCACCGGTGGGGGGGACAGATACGCAGTATTTT. As protein: CASSPPVGGTDTQYF.

This chain uses TRBV6-1 with TRBJ1-1; D ambiguous. CDR1 MNHNS and CDR2 SASEGT come from the germline V gene. CDR3 length: 13 residues. With 7 bases removed from V and 0 bases from J, the gap between germline ends came to 9 bases. CDR3 sequence: CASTITLNTEAFF. DNA of the CDR3: TGTGCCAGCACTATAACGTTGAACACTGAAGCTTTCTTT.

J is TRBJ2-7 and V is TRBV7-2; TRBD2 might be the D (6 bases). V was pared by 3 bases and J by 1 base, with 10 bases between. CDR1 is SGHTA, CDR2 FQGNSA, per germline. The CDR3 has 14 residues. The CDR3 coding sequence is TGTGCCAGCAGCTTGCAGCGGGTTTCCTACGAGCAGTACTTC. Its translation is CASSLQRVSYEQYF.

V is TRBV13 and J is TRBJ2-7; 10 bases map to TRBD1. Germline V gene sequence: CDR1 PRHDT, CDR2 FYEKMQ (reference sequence). V lost 5 bases and J lost 9; bases outside the gene matches: 10. The CDR3 totals 14 residues. The CDR3 sequence: CASSPGQGTAPQYF. The CDR3 DNA reads TGTGCCAGCAGCCCGGGACAGGGGACGGCTCCGCAGTACTTC.

This clone has a handful of counts. The CDR3, as DNA: TGTGCCAGCAGCCCGAGGACAGGGAGAGCTTTCTTT. Translation gives CASSPRTGRAFF. The chain couples TRBV13 to TRBJ1-1; 8 nucleotides match TRBD1. With 5 bases clipped from V and 10 bases from J, the junction kept 6 bases outside the gene matches. CDR1 and CDR2 (germline): PRHDT, FYEKMQ (reference sequence). This CDR3 comprises 12 residues.